Below, 25 T cell receptor beta chains from the same sample are listed, as sequenced in a study of Ad26.COV2.S vaccination and SARS-CoV-2 variants. Using immunoSEQ multiplex PCR, the repertoire was profiled, and TCRdb retains in-frame clones only, with some absent. In the table there are a few hundred thousand clones, roughly four fifths of which are singletons. Treatment defined: 15 to 20 received Ad26.COV2.S at low or high dose, single or two shots; several received placebo; per-sample allocation not given. On day 63 after the first injection, vaccine and placebo recipients gave samples. Here the sequenced sample was peripheral blood, taken in a trial of Ad26.COV2.S vaccine versus placebo. These receptors originate from a person aged 18-60 years who received the Ad26.COV2.S COVID-19 vaccine or a placebo.

V gene TRBV7-8 combines with J gene TRBJ1-5, with D unresolved. The germline V gene has CDR1 SGHVS and CDR2 FQNEAQ. Trimming removed 1 base at V and 0 bases at J, with 13 bases between. This CDR3 has 17 amino acids. CDR3 amino acids: CASSLGTVPYSNQPQHF. The CDR3 DNA reads TGTGCCAGCAGCTTAGGTACAGTCCCTTATAGCAATCAGCCCCAGCATTTT.

V usage is TRBV7-6 and J usage is TRBJ2-1, with 8 nucleotides matching TRBD2. Germline V gene sequence: CDR1 SGHVS, CDR2 FNYEAQ. Trimming cost V 6 bases and J 2 bases; bases outside gene matches: 9. The CDR3 length is 16 residues. CDR3 sequence: CASRSSGRAPYNEQFF. In nucleotides, the CDR3 is TGTGCCAGCAGATCTAGCGGGCGGGCCCCCTACAATGAGCAGTTCTTC.

This chain joins TRBV10-1 and TRBJ1-5; D not certain. With 8 bases removed from V and 1 base from J, the gap between germline ends came to 24 bases. Per germline, CDR1 WNHNN and CDR2 SYGVQD (reference sequence). The CDR3 totals 18 residues. The CDR3 loop is CASRHGRRKQDSNQPQHF. The CDR3 DNA follows: TGCGCCAGCCGTCATGGGAGAAGAAAGCAGGACAGCAATCAGCCCCAGCATTTT.

This clone was recorded a few times. The junction and the germline gene differ at one end; a read error may be behind it. This chain connects TRBV7-9 to TRBJ1-5; D remains unclear. This CDR3 contains 14 residues. Germline V gene sequence: CDR1 SEHNR, CDR2 FQNEAQ (reference sequence). CDR3 nucleotides: TGTGCCAGCAGCGTAGCGGGGAGGCATCAGCCCCAGCATTTT. This encodes CASSVAGRHQPQHF. The whole variable domain, filled in from reference TRBV7-9 and TRBJ1-5, reads DTGVSQNPRHKITKRGQNVTFRCDPISEHNRLYWYRQTLGQGPEFLTYFQNEAQLEKSRLLSDRFSAERPKGSFSTLEIQRTEQGDSAMYLCASSVAGRHQPQHFGDGTRLSIL.

The chain recombines TRBV18 with TRBJ2-1; 7 nucleotides agree with TRBD2. V shed 2 bases, J shed 8 bases, and the junction held 6 bases outside the gene matches. The CDR3 is made up of 14 amino acids. The germline CDR1 and CDR2 sequences are KGHSH and LQKENI. This chain's CDR3 is CASSPRTSLYEQFF. For the CDR3, the DNA is TGTGCCAGCTCACCAAGGACTAGTCTCTATGAGCAGTTCTTC.

This clone occurred once. The rearrangement links TRBV6-1 to TRBJ2-1; TRBD1 matches at 9 bases. Germline lookup yields CDR1 MNHNS and CDR2 SASEGT. Germline trimming cut 3 bases from V and 9 bases from J; bases unmatched to any gene: 6. The CDR3 totals 14 residues. The CDR3 coding sequence is TGTGCCAGCAGTGACCGGACAGGGGATAGTGAGCAGTTCTTC. It is translated as CASSDRTGDSEQFF.

The chain is built from TRBV6-5 and TRBJ2-1; TRBD2 aligns across 11 bases. The length of the CDR3 is 15 residues. The germline V gene encodes CDR1 MNHEY and CDR2 SVGAGI. With 4 bases clipped from V and 5 bases from J, the junction kept 4 bases outside the gene matches. This chain's CDR3 is CASSSTSGGNNEQFF. DNA for the CDR3: TGTGCCAGCAGTTCAACTAGCGGGGGAAACAATGAGCAGTTCTTC.

This clone was recorded only once. This chain joins TRBV4-3 and TRBJ2-5; 9 positions agree with TRBD1. Germline trimming cut 1 base from V and 1 base from J; bases unmatched to any gene: 10. This CDR3 has 18 amino acids. The germline CDR1 and CDR2 sequences are LGHNA and YSLEER. The CDR3 here is CASSQGRTGARGQETQYF. The CDR3 coding sequence is TGCGCCAGCAGCCAAGGCCGGACAGGGGCCAGAGGCCAAGAGACCCAGTACTTC.

This clone was observed once. The chain joins TRBV29-1 to TRBJ2-5; D gene uncertain. Trimming pared 3 bases from V and 7 bases from J, leaving 15 bases between. The CDR3 contains 13 residues. Germline CDR1 reads SQVTM; CDR2 reads ANQGSEA. In DNA, the CDR3 is TGCAGCGTTGACCCAACAACCGCCGGGACCCAGTACTTC. It is translated as CSVDPTTAGTQYF.

The V call is TRBV28, the J call TRBJ1-5, with D possibly matching TRBD1 (6 bases). CDR3 length: 15 residues. CDR1 MDHEN and CDR2 SYDVKM come from the germline V gene. V gave up 6 bases and J gave up 4 bases, with 16 bases separating them. CDR3 coding DNA: TGTGCCAGCAGGAACGAGGGGGGCCCTAATCAGCCCCAGCATTTT. This sequence encodes CASRNEGGPNQPQHF. Together with reference TRBV28 and TRBJ1-5, the CDR3 gives the full variable domain: DVKVTQSSRYLVKRTGEKVFLECVQDMDHENMFWYRQDPGLGLRLIYFSYDVKMKEKGDIPEGYSVSREKKERFSLILESASTNQTSMYLCASRNEGGPNQPQHFGDGTRLSIL.

A note on this clone: Given the absence of the conserved phenylalanine or tryptophan at the CDR3 end, a read error is likely. The limits of the CDR3 on the DNA are not certain, so only TCRdb's listed CDR3 is given. J is TRBJ2-7 and V is TRBV24-1. CDR1 and CDR2 (germline): KGHDR, SFDVKD. Counting both end residues, the CDR3 totals 14 amino acids. The CDR3 sequence: CATSDPPGRCPGSR.

The J gene is TRBJ1-2, the V gene TRBV4-3, with D possibly being TRBD1 (6 bases). This CDR3 is built from 15 residues. Germline CDR1 reads LGHNA; CDR2 reads YSLEER. V shed 4 bases and J shed 2 bases, with 14 bases lying between them. This CDR3 is CASSLAMTGNYGYTF. The CDR3 nucleotides are TGCGCCAGCAGCCTAGCGATGACAGGAAACTATGGCTACACCTTC.

The chain carries TRBV11-2 and TRBJ1-6; D uncertain. V was trimmed by 1 base and J by 1 base, leaving 5 bases between them. The CDR3 is 15 amino acids. Germline CDR1 reads SGHAT; CDR2 reads FQNNGV. The CDR3 loop reads CASSLVASYNSPLHF. The CDR3 nucleotides are TGTGCCAGCAGCTTAGTAGCGTCCTATAATTCACCCCTCCACTTT. The variable domain in full, with the rest retrieved from reference TRBV11-2 and TRBJ1-6, is EAGVAQSPRYKIIEKRQSVAFWCNPISGHATLYWYQQILGQGPKLLIQFQNNGVVDDSQLPKDRFSAERLKGVDSTLKIQPAKLEDSAVYLCASSLVASYNSPLHFGNGTRLTVT.

The J gene is TRBJ1-1, the V gene TRBV6-5, with a possible D match to TRBD1 (5 bases). The CDR3 has 12 amino acids. The germline CDR1 and CDR2 sequences are MNHEY and SVGAGI. Deletions cut 7 bases from V and 2 bases from J, with 8 bases between. This CDR3 is CASTRDNTEAFF. The CDR3 DNA is TGTGCCAGCACCCGGGACAACACTGAAGCTTTCTTT.

The chain employs TRBV7-6 and TRBJ2-1; possible D gene TRBD1, 5 bases. CDR3 length equals 12 residues. Trimming removed 4 bases from V and 14 bases from J, with 15 bases in between. The germline V gene encodes CDR1 SGHVS and CDR2 FNYEAQ. This chain's CDR3 is CASSSQQELKFF. The CDR3 bases are TGTGCCAGCAGCTCTCAACAGGAGTTGAAGTTCTTC.

This clone has at least ten counts. CDR3 DNA sequence: TGTGCCAGCAGCCTTGGTAGCTATGGCTACACCTTC. Protein: CASSLGSYGYTF. The V and J genes are TRBV5-5 and TRBJ1-2, with D unclear. Germline V gives CDR1 SGHKS, CDR2 YYEKEE (reference sequence). The CDR3 covers 12 residues. The V and J ends lost 4 bases and 4 bases respectively, with 8 bases between them.

The chain combines TRBV7-2 with TRBJ2-3, with 9 bases matching TRBD2. The junction had 8 bases not matched to a gene; V was cut back by 5 bases and J by 5 bases. CDR3 size: 15 residues. Looked up from germline, CDR1 is SGHTA and CDR2 is FQGNSA. CDR3 loop: CASSISGGGGDTQYF. The CDR3 DNA follows: TGTGCCAGCAGCATTAGCGGGGGTGGCGGAGATACGCAGTATTTT.

The chain links TRBV18 to TRBJ2-1; 11 bases align to TRBD2. The CDR3 covers 17 residues. Germline V gene sequence: CDR1 KGHSH, CDR2 LQKENI. The ends lost 2 bases at V and 6 bases at J; junction bases unmatched: 9. The DNA of the CDR3 is TGTGCCAGCTCACCAACAGGCGCGACTAGCGGGGCCAATGAGCAGTTCTTC. Its protein is CASSPTGATSGANEQFF.

The chain is built from TRBV7-9 and TRBJ1-3; tentatively, D is TRBD1 (5 bases). Germline CDR1 reads SEHNR; CDR2 reads FQNEAQ (reference sequence). Trimming stripped 0 bases from V and 0 bases from J, with 12 bases between. The CDR3 is 17 amino acids. DNA of the CDR3: TGTGCCAGCAGCTTAGCGGGAGGGGTAAGCTCTGGAAACACCATATATTTT. This encodes CASSLAGGVSSGNTIYF.

The J gene is TRBJ1-5, the V gene TRBV4-1; D remains ambiguous. Germline CDR1 is MGHRA and CDR2 is YSYEKL. The V and J ends lost 4 bases and 1 base respectively, with 14 bases between them. This CDR3 is built from 16 residues. The CDR3 DNA follows: TGCGCCAGCAGCCCGATCGGGGAAGGGAGCAATCAGCCCCAGCATTTT. Translation gives CASSPIGEGSNQPQHF.

The chain carries TRBV7-2 and TRBJ1-5, with D maybe TRBD1 (5 bases). V lost 1 base and J 6 bases, leaving 16 bases between the germline ends. In germline, CDR1 is SGHTA, CDR2 FQGNSA. This CDR3 is built from 16 residues. CDR3 amino acids: CASSLGAQGSGQPQHF. CDR3 nucleotides: TGTGCCAGCAGCTTAGGAGCGCAGGGCTCGGGTCAGCCCCAGCATTTT.

This chain links TRBV30 with TRBJ1-2; no clear D. Trimming removed 1 base from V and 0 bases from J, with 3 bases in between. The CDR3 is 12 residues long. Germline-derived CDR1 and CDR2 are GTSNPN and SVGIG (reference sequence). DNA for the CDR3: TGTGCCTGGAGTGACTCTAACTATGGCTACACCTTC. The encoded protein is CAWSDSNYGYTF. Based on the CDR3 plus reference TRBV30 and TRBJ1-2, the full variable domain is SQTIHQWPATLVQPVGSPLSLECTVEGTSNPNLYWYRQAAGRGLQLLFYSVGIGQISSEVPQNLSASRPQDRQFILSSKKLLLSDSGFYLCAWSDSNYGYTFGSGTRLTVV.

This clone has a single count. This chain links TRBV6-6 with TRBJ1-3; D is perhaps TRBD1 (5 bases). V was shortened by 7 bases and J by 0 bases, with 13 bases between the two germline ends. CDR3 length: 15 residues. The V gene's germline CDR1 is MNHNY and CDR2 SVGAGI (reference sequence). CDR3 loop: CASNPGAPSGNTIYF. In DNA, the CDR3 is TGTGCCAGCAACCCTGGGGCCCCCTCTGGAAACACCATATATTTT.

The rearrangement joins TRBV9 to TRBJ2-5, with TRBD1 as a possible D gene (6 bases). The CDR3 spans 15 residues. Germline CDR1 and CDR2: SGDLS and YYNGEE. V was trimmed by 2 bases and J by 5 bases, leaving 16 bases between them. The CDR3 loop reads CASSVGTQRGETQYF. The CDR3, as DNA: TGTGCCAGCAGCGTGGGGACCCAAAGGGGGGAGACCCAGTACTTC. Full variable domain (remainder filled in from reference TRBV9 and TRBJ2-5): DSGVTQTPKHLITATGQRVTLRCSPRSGDLSVYWYQQSLDQGLQFLIQYYNGEERAKGNILERFSAQQFPDLHSELNLSSLELGDSALYFCASSVGTQRGETQYFGPGTRLLVL.

The J gene is TRBJ1-2, the V gene TRBV4-3; D gene uncertain. CDR1 is LGHNA, CDR2 YSLEER, per germline. The CDR3 totals 16 residues. Trimming cost V 4 bases and J 3 bases, with 18 bases left between them. CDR3 region: CASSPTREAAYYGYTF. The CDR3 coding sequence is TGCGCCAGCAGCCCAACCAGAGAGGCTGCCTACTATGGCTACACCTTC.